One sample yielded the 27 T cell receptor beta chains listed below, sequenced in a study of T cells after yellow fever vaccination. TCRdb recomputed calls from the 5' RACE reads with MiXCR, one row per CDR3 protein. The data show about 160,000 distinct CDR3 sequences, approximately 6.8% seen once. The specimen was CD4+ T cells sorted from PBMCs, collected less than 6 days after the first yellow fever vaccination. The receptors were gathered from a man between 18 and 29 years old who received the YFV17D yellow fever vaccine.

The V gene is TRBV7-2, the J gene TRBJ1-2, with 9 positions matching TRBD1. Unmatched junction bases numbered 5, after V lost 4 bases and J lost 2 bases. Germline V lookup: CDR1 SGHTA, CDR2 FQGNSA. This CDR3 is 15 amino acids long. The CDR3 loop reads CASSYTGTGNYGYTF. In DNA, the CDR3 is TGTGCCAGCAGCTACACCGGGACAGGGAACTATGGCTACACCTTC.

This clonotype was detected many times. The chain employs TRBV4-2 and TRBJ1-3; the match to TRBD1 covers 7 bases. Germline values: CDR1 LGHNA, CDR2 YNFKEQ. The V segment lost 4 bases and the J segment 4 bases; nucleotides outside the gene matches: 7. The CDR3 is made up of 15 amino acids. CDR3 sequence: CASSPTGVEGNTIYF. CDR3 sequence (DNA): TGTGCCAGCAGCCCCACAGGGGTGGAAGGAAACACCATATATTTT.

The gene calls are TRBV6-1 and TRBJ1-5; D ambiguous. This CDR3 spans 13 amino acids. Trimming removed 4 bases from V and 5 bases from J, with 9 bases in between. CDR1 and CDR2 from the germline V gene are MNHNS and SASEGT. The CDR3 here is CASSVGRDQPQHF. DNA of the CDR3: TGTGCCAGCAGTGTTGGTAGGGATCAGCCCCAGCATTTT.

Many counts were recorded for this clonotype. The chain employs TRBV7-3 and TRBJ2-1; perhaps D is TRBD1 or TRBD2 (5 bases each). Trimming removed 5 bases from V and 0 bases from J, with 14 bases in between. Germline CDR1 is SGHTA and CDR2 is FQGTGA. CDR3 size: 16 residues. The CDR3 spells CASSLGAGTSYNEQFF. The CDR3 nucleotides read TGTGCCAGCAGCCTAGGGGCAGGGACCTCCTACAATGAGCAGTTCTTC. Full variable domain (rest looked up from reference TRBV7-3 and TRBJ2-1): GAGVSQTPSNKVTEKGKYVELRCDPISGHTALYWYRQSLGQGPEFLIYFQGTGAADDSGLPNDRFFAVRPEGSVSTLKIQRTERGDSAVYLCASSLGAGTSYNEQFFGPGTRLTVL.

This clonotype was picked up many times. This chain uses TRBV3-1 with TRBJ2-1, with 10 bases that match TRBD2. Trimming at V came to 4 bases and at J to 9 bases, leaving 6 bases not matched to a gene. The CDR3 length is 14 residues. Germline values: CDR1 LGHDT, CDR2 YNNKEL (reference sequence). CDR3 amino acids: CASSLAGGPSEQFF. Here the CDR3 DNA reads TGTGCCAGCAGCCTAGCGGGGGGTCCTAGTGAGCAGTTCTTC.

This clonotype was recorded many times. The chain links TRBV4-1 to TRBJ2-1; no firm D call. V was trimmed by 6 bases and J by 0 bases, leaving 15 bases between them. The CDR3 sequence is 16 residues long. In germline, CDR1 is MGHRA, CDR2 YSYEKL. The CDR3 region is CASRQLGTNSYNEQFF. DNA for the CDR3: TGCGCCAGCAGACAGCTAGGAACTAACTCCTACAATGAGCAGTTCTTC.

The chain links TRBV6-5 to TRBJ2-1; no firm D call. V lost 2 bases, J lost 5 bases, and 7 bases lay in between. From germline, CDR1 is MNHEY and CDR2 SVGAGI. This CDR3 is built from 13 residues. As DNA, the CDR3 is TGTGCCAGCAGTTACGGCAGAAACAATGAGCAGTTCTTC. Its protein product is CASSYGRNNEQFF.

Many counts were recorded for this clonotype. The rearrangement joins TRBV12-3 or TRBV12-4 to TRBJ1-5, with D tentatively TRBD1 (6 bases). This CDR3 is 15 amino acids long. V gave up 0 bases and J gave up 4 bases, with 10 bases separating them. CDR3 in amino acids: CASSLALDRNQPQHF. CDR3 DNA sequence: TGTGCCAGCAGTTTAGCCCTGGACAGAAATCAGCCCCAGCATTTT.

This clonotype was found many times. The J gene is TRBJ1-6, the V gene TRBV4-3; D is undetermined. The CDR3 spans 15 residues. The germline gives CDR1 LGHNA, CDR2 YSLEER. V dropped 3 bases and J dropped 7 bases, with 13 bases sitting between them. The CDR3 DNA sequence: TGCGCCAGCAGCCAGGGCGCGGCGGTGAATTCACCCCTCCACTTT. It codes for CASSQGAAVNSPLHF.

This clonotype was counted a few times. V and J are TRBV28 and TRBJ1-6, with TRBD1 as a possible D gene (5 bases). Trimming cost V 8 bases and J 10 bases, with 15 bases left between them. Germline CDR1 and CDR2: MDHEN and SYDVKM. This CDR3 spans 13 amino acids. CDR3 coding DNA: TGTGCCAGCGCACAGGCGGGGCGATCACCCCTCCACTTT. Translating gives CASAQAGRSPLHF.

There are many counts of this clonotype. This rearrangement joins TRBV20-1 to TRBJ2-7; unclear D gene. The germline V and J ends were trimmed by 7 bases and 3 bases, with 10 bases remaining between them. CDR3 length: 11 residues. Germline V gives CDR1 DFQATT, CDR2 SNEGSKA (reference sequence). CDR3 DNA sequence: TGCAGTGGGAAACAAGACTACGAGCAGTACTTC. Its protein product is CSGKQDYEQYF.

Only a few counts were recorded for this clonotype. The J gene is TRBJ1-1, the V gene TRBV15; D is unclear. The germline V gene encodes CDR1 LNHNV and CDR2 YYDKDF (reference sequence). The CDR3 runs to 16 residues. V lost 0 bases and J lost 4, with 15 bases in between. CDR3 in amino acids: CATSRDPRSVGTEAFF. CDR3 coding DNA: TGTGCCACCAGCAGAGATCCCCGATCCGTGGGCACTGAAGCTTTCTTT.

At least ten counts were recorded for this clonotype. The chain is built from TRBV4-2 and TRBJ1-1; D call uncertain. Per the germline V gene, CDR1 is LGHNA and CDR2 is YNFKEQ. The CDR3 is 14 amino acids. V lost 0 bases to trimming and J lost 5 bases, with 10 bases between them. The CDR3 DNA sequence: TGTGCCAGCAGCCAAGATCGGGTTTGGACTGAAGCTTTCTTT. This codes for CASSQDRVWTEAFF.

This clonotype was picked up many times. The genes are TRBV6-1 and TRBJ1-6; D may be TRBD1 (6 bases). CDR3 length: 16 residues. V shed 6 bases and J shed 5 bases, with 17 bases lying between them. Germline CDR1 reads MNHNS; CDR2 reads SASEGT. CDR3 loop: CASSGRGTHHNSPLHF. CDR3 DNA: TGTGCCAGCAGCGGCAGAGGGACACACCATAATTCACCCCTCCACTTT.

This clonotype was recorded a few times. The V gene is TRBV20-1, the J gene TRBJ2-7; D ambiguous. The length of the CDR3 is 13 residues. Germline V lookup: CDR1 DFQATT, CDR2 SNEGSKA (reference sequence). The V end was cut by 2 bases, the J end by 4 bases, with 12 bases between. This CDR3 is CSARPGSLYEQYV. As DNA, the CDR3 is TGCAGTGCTAGACCTGGAAGTCTATACGAGCAGTACGTC.

V is TRBV27 and J is TRBJ2-1; D possibly corresponds to TRBD2 (7 bases). This CDR3 has 15 residues. The V and J ends lost 4 bases and 5 bases respectively, with 15 bases between them. The V gene's germline CDR1 is MNHEY and CDR2 SMNVEV (reference sequence). The CDR3 loop is CASSSAAGANNEQFF. For the CDR3, the DNA is TGTGCCAGCAGTTCTGCCGCGGGGGCGAACAATGAGCAGTTCTTC.

This clonotype showed up many times. The chain employs TRBV27 and TRBJ1-6; no definite D call. Germline V gives CDR1 MNHEY, CDR2 SMNVEV (reference sequence). The V gene lost 5 bases and the J gene lost 5 bases, with 7 bases spanning the gap. This CDR3 region has 13 residues. CDR3 loop: CASSVRNNSPLHF. CDR3 nucleotides: TGTGCCAGCAGTGTCCGGAATAATTCACCCCTCCACTTT.

This clonotype was counted ten times or more. This chain links TRBV4-3 with TRBJ1-4; D uncertain. This CDR3 contains 16 residues. Germline CDR1 and CDR2: LGHNA and YSLEER. The ends were cut back, 1 base at V and 3 bases at J, with 12 bases in the middle. CDR3 bases: TGCGCCAGCAGCCAAGCTCGGGAAGCCTCTAATGAAAAACTGTTTTTT. Translation gives CASSQAREASNEKLFF.

Ten or more counts support this clonotype. The V gene is TRBV5-1, the J gene TRBJ2-1; the match to TRBD2 covers 12 bases. V gave up 1 base and J gave up 7 bases; unmatched junction bases: 9. The CDR3 extends over 17 amino acids. The germline V gene has CDR1 SGHRS and CDR2 YFSETQ. The CDR3 DNA sequence: TGCGCCAGCAGCTTGCTGACTAGCGGGGGCGCATCGAATGAGCAGTTCTTC. As protein: CASSLLTSGGASNEQFF.

With regard to this clonotype: This could be a read error, since a much larger clone is one nucleotide away. The V gene is TRBV7-2, the J gene TRBJ2-7; 9 positions match TRBD1. Germline V gene lookup returns CDR1 SGHTA and CDR2 FQGNSA. The CDR3 spans 14 residues. The chain's CDR3 is CASSFDRGVNEQNF. In DNA form, the CDR3 reads TGTGCCAGCAGCTTCGACAGGGGGGTCAACGAGCAGAACTTC.

There are many counts of this clonotype. V gene TRBV21-1 combines with J gene TRBJ2-7. TRBV21-1 corresponds to a pseudogene. The CDR3 runs to 15 residues. CDR3 sequence (DNA): TGTGCCAGCAGCAAAGCTTTTCGTCGAAGGTACGAGCAGTACGTC. Its protein is CASSKAFRRRYEQYV.

V and J are TRBV28 and TRBJ1-1, with D tentatively TRBD1 (6 bases). Germline V gives CDR1 MDHEN, CDR2 SYDVKM. V shed 3 bases and J shed 11 bases, with 16 bases lying between them. The CDR3 covers 13 residues. CDR3 nucleotides: TGTGCCAGCAGTTTTCGCCAGGGGCCCGGGGCTTTCTTT. Its translation is CASSFRQGPGAFF.

The chain joins TRBV25-1 to TRBJ2-6, with unresolved D. Trimming left V 7 bases short and J 0 bases short, with 16 bases between. This CDR3 is built from 17 residues. In germline, CDR1 is MGHDK, CDR2 SYGVNS. DNA for the CDR3: TGTGCCAGCATTATACCGGGTCCTACCTCTGGGGCCAACGTCCTGACTTTC. As protein: CASIIPGPTSGANVLTF.

The table lists this clonotype with many counts. V is TRBV12-3 or TRBV12-4 and J is TRBJ1-2, with TRBD1 matching over 8 bases. The CDR3 length is 14 residues. With V trimmed by 6 bases and J by 2 bases, 5 bases remained unmatched. CDR3 coding DNA: TGTGCCAGCAGCCAACGACAGGGGAACTATGGCTACACCTTC. This sequence encodes CASSQRQGNYGYTF.

This clonotype has at least ten counts. V is TRBV12-3 or TRBV12-4 and J is TRBJ2-3; no clear D. This CDR3 is built from 12 residues. Trimming removed 6 bases from V and 5 bases from J, with 9 bases in between. The CDR3 DNA reads TGTGCCAGCAGCCGGGCAGGAGATACGCAGTATTTT. This encodes CASSRAGDTQYF.

About this clonotype itself: A much larger clone differs from this one at a single base, so this may be a read error. V usage is TRBV29-1 and J usage is TRBJ1-4; D remains ambiguous. Germline V CDR1 and CDR2: SQVTM, ANQGSEA. The CDR3 contains 14 residues. Here the CDR3 reads CSVAPEATKEKLFF. CDR3 coding DNA: TGCAGCGTGGCCCCAGAGGCAACTAAAGAAAAACTGTTTTTT.

This clonotype was counted at least ten times. V gene TRBV6-5 combines with J gene TRBJ1-4, with 7 bases that match TRBD1. This CDR3 is built from 14 residues. The germline CDR1 and CDR2 sequences are MNHEY and SVGAGI. The junction had 4 bases not matched to a gene; V was cut back by 1 base and J by 8 bases. Here the CDR3 reads CASSYLGQTEKLFF. The CDR3, as DNA: TGTGCCAGCAGTTACTTGGGACAGACGGAAAAACTGTTTTTT.